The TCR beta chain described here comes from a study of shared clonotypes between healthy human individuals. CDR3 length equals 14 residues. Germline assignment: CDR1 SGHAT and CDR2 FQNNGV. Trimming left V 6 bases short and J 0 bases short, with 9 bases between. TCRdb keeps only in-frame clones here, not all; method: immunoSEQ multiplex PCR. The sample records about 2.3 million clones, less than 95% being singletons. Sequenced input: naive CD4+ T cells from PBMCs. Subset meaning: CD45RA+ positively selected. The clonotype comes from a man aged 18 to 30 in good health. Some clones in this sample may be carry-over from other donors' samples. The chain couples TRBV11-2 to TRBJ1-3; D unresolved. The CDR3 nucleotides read TGTGCCAGCAGGCCAGTCAGCTCTGGAAACACCATATATTTT. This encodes CASRPVSSGNTIYF.